A single T cell receptor beta chain is shown here with its context. The record originates from a study of blood T cell repertoires in COVID-19. Looking at the study overall: COVID-19 samples, acute and convalescent, were from the United States, Italy and Spain. PBMCs, B-cell-depleted T cells, or T cells provided the cDNA or gDNA that made up the material.

The CDR3 is made up of 16 amino acids. The trim removed 7 bases at V and 0 bases at J, leaving 8 bases unmatched. CDR1 and CDR2 from the germline V gene are LNHDA and SQIVND (reference sequence). Patients of the Seattle cohort, enrolled during active infection, were followed longitudinally. Methods used by the authors: Nucleated cell counts were estimated from reference gene primer amplification. Clones were read by immunoSEQ multiplex PCR, and TCRdb kept only the in-frame ones, dropping some. The D gene and trimming were derived from the DNA, and the V and J assignments and clone size from that table. Of tens of thousands of clones in the sample, around four fifths were seen once.

This sequence originates from a man in his fifties or sixties with COVID-19, enrolled during active disease. The chain links TRBV19 to TRBJ1-4; 7 positions match TRBD1. The sequenced sample consisted of peripheral blood. The CDR3, as DNA: TGTGCCAGTATGGGACAGCGTTCTGCAACTAATGAAAAACTGTTTTTT. Protein: CASMGQRSATNEKLFF.